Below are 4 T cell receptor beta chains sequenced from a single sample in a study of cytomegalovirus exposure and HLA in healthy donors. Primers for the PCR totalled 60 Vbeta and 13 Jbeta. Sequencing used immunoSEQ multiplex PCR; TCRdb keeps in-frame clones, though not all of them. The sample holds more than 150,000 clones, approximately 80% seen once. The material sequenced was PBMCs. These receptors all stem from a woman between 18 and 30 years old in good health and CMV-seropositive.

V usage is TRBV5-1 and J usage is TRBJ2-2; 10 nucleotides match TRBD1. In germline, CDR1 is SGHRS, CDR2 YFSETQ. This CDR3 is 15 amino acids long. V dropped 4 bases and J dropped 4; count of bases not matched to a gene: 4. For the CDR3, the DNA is TGCGCCAGCAGCCAGGGACAGGGGTCCACCGGGGAGCTGTTTTTT. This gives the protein CASSQGQGSTGELFF.

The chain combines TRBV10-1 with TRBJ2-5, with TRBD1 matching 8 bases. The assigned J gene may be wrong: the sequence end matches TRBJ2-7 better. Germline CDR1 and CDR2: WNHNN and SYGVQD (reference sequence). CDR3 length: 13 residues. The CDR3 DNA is TGCGCCAGCAGTGCAGGGGGCGTTTACGAGCAGTACTTC. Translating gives CASSAGGVYEQYF.

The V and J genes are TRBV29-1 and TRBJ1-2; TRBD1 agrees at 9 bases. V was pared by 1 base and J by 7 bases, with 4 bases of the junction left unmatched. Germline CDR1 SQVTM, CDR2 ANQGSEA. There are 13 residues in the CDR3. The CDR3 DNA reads TGCAGCGTTGAAGGACAGGGGGTCTCTGGCTACACCTTC. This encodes CSVEGQGVSGYTF.

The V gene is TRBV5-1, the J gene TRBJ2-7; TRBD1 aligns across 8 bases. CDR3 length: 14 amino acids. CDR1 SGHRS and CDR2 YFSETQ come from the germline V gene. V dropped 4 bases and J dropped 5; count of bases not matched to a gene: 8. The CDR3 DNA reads TGCGCCAGCAGCATTAGGACAGGGTTGGACGAGCAGTACTTC. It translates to CASSIRTGLDEQYF.